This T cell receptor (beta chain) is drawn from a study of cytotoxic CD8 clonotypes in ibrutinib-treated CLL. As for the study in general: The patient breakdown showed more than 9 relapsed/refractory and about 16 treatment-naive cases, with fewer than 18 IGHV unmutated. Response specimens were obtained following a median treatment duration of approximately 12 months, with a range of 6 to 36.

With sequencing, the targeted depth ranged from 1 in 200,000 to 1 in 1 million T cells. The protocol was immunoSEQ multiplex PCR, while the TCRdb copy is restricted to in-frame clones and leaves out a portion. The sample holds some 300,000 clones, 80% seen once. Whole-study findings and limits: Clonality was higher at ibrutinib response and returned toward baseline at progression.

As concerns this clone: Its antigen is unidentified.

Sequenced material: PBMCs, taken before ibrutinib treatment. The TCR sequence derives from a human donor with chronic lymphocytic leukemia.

Written as DNA, the CDR3 is TGTGCCAGCAGCGTAGGTGGGGAGGGCTCCTACGAGCAGTACTTC. It translates to CASSVGGEGSYEQYF. This sequence joins TRBV9 and TRBJ2-7; 7 bases line up with TRBD2. The CDR3 contains 15 residues. Germline values: CDR1 SGDLS, CDR2 YYNGEE. Germline trimming cut 0 bases from V and 0 bases from J; bases unmatched to any gene: 3.